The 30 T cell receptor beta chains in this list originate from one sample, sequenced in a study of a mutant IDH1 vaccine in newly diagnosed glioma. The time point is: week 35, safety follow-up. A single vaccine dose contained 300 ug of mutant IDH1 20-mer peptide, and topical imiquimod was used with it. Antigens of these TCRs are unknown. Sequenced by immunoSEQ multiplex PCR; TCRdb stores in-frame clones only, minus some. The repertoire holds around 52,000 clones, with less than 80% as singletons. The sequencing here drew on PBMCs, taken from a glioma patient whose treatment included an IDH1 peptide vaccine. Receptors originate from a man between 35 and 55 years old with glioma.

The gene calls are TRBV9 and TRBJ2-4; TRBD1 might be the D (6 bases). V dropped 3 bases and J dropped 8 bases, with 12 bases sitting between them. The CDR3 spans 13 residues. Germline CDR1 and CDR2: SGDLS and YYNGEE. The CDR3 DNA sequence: TGTGCCAGCAGCGATGACAGGTTGGACATTCAGTACTTC. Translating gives CASSDDRLDIQYF.

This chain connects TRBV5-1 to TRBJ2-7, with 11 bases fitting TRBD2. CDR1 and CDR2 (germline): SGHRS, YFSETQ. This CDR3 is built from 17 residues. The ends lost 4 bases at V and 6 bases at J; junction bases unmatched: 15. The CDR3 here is CASSPRTSGSPPFEQYF. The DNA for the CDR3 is TGCGCCAGCAGCCCACGGACTAGCGGGTCCCCTCCTTTCGAGCAGTACTTC.

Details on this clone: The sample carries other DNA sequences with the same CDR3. CDR3 amino acids: CASSSGSYNEQFF. In nucleotides, the CDR3 is TGTGCCAGTAGTAGCGGGAGCTACAATGAGCAGTTCTTC. The gene calls are TRBV19 and TRBJ2-1; 7 bases agree with TRBD2. With 4 bases clipped from V and 3 bases from J, the junction kept 0 bases outside the gene matches. Germline V CDR1 and CDR2: LNHDA, SQIVND (reference sequence). The CDR3 is made up of 13 amino acids.

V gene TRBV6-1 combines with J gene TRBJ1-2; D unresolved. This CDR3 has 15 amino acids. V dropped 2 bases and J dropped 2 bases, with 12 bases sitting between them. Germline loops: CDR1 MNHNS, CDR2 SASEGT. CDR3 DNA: TGTGCCAGCAGTGAAAGGAGTCGCCCGAACTATGGCTACACCTTC. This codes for CASSERSRPNYGYTF.

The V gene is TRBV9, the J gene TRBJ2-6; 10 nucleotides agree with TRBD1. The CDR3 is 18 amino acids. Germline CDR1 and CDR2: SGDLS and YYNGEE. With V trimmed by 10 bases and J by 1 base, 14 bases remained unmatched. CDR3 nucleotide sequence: TGTGCCGGAATTCCCTGGACAGGGGGTTTTTCTGGGGCCAACGTCCTGACTTTC. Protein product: CAGIPWTGGFSGANVLTF.

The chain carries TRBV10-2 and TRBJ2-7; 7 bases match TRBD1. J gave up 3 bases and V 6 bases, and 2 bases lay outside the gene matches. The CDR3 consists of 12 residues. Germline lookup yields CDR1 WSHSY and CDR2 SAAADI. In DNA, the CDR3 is TGCGCCAGCAGCGGGGACAGCTACGAGCAGTACGTC. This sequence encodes CASSGDSYEQYV.

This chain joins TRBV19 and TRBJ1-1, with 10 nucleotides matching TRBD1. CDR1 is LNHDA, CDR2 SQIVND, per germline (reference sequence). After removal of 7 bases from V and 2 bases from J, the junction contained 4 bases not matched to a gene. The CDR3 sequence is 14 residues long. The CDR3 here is CASKWDRGNTEAFF. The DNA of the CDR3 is TGTGCCAGTAAGTGGGACAGGGGCAACACTGAAGCTTTCTTT.

CDR3 DNA sequence: TGTGCCAGCAGCCAGACAGCCCGTGATGAAAAACTGTTTTTT. This codes for CASSQTARDEKLFF. The genes are TRBV4-2 and TRBJ1-4, with D maybe TRBD1 (5 bases). Trimming took off 3 bases at V and 6 bases at J, with 11 bases between the two ends. The CDR3 extends over 14 amino acids. The V gene's germline CDR1 is LGHNA and CDR2 YNFKEQ.

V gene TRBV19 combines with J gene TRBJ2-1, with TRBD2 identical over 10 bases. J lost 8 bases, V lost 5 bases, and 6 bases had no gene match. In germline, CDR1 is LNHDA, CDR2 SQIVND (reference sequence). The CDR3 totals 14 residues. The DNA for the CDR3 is TGTGCCAGTAGTTACGATAGCGGGAGGTATGAGCAGTTCTTC. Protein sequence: CASSYDSGRYEQFF.

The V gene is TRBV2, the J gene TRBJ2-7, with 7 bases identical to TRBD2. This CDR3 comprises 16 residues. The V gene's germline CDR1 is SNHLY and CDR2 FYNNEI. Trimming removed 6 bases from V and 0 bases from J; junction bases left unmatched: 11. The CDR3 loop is CASRDPSGGSSYEQYV. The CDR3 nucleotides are TGTGCCAGCAGAGACCCTAGCGGAGGGAGCTCCTACGAGCAGTACGTC.

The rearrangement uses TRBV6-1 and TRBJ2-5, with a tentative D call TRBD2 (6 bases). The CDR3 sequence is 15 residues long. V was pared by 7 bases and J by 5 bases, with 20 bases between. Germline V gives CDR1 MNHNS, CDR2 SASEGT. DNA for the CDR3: TGTGCCAGCACCCCGAGCGGGTTGGAGGGGGAGACCCAGTACTTC. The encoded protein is CASTPSGLEGETQYF.

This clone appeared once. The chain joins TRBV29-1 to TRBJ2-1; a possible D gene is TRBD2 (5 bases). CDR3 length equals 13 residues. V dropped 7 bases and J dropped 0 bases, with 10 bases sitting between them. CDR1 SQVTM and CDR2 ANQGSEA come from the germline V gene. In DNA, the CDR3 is TGCAGCGCCGAGCGGAGCTCCTACAATGAGCAGTTCTTC. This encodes CSAERSSYNEQFF.

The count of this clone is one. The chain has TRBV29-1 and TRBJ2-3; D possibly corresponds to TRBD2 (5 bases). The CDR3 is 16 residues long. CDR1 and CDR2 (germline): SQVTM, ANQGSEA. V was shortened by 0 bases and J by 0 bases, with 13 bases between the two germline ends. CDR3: CSVEERIASSTDTQYF. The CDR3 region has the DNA TGCAGCGTTGAAGAGCGAATAGCGTCTAGCACAGATACGCAGTATTTT.

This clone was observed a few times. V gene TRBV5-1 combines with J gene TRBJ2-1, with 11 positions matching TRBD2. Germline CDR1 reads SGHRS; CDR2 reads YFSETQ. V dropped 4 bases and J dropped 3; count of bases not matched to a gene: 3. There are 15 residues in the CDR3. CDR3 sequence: CASSTGLADYNEQFF. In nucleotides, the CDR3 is TGCGCCAGCAGCACGGGACTAGCGGACTACAATGAGCAGTTCTTC.

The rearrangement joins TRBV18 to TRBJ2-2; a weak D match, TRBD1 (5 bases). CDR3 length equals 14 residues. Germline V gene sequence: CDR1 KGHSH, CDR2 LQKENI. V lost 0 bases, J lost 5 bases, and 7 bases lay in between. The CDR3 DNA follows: TGTGCCAGCTCACCACCTAAGGGGACCGGGGAGCTGTTTTTT. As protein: CASSPPKGTGELFF. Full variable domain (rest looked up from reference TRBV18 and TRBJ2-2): NAGVMQNPRHLVRRRGQEARLRCSPMKGHSHVYWYRQLPEEGLKFMVYLQKENIIDESGMPKERFSAEFPKEGPSILRIQQVVRGDSAAYFCASSPPKGTGELFFGEGSRLTVL.

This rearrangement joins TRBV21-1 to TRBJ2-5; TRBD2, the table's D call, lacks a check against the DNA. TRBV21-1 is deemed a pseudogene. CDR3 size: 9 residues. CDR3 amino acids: CASGGTQYF. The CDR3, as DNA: TGTGCCAGCGGAGGGACCCAGTACTTC.

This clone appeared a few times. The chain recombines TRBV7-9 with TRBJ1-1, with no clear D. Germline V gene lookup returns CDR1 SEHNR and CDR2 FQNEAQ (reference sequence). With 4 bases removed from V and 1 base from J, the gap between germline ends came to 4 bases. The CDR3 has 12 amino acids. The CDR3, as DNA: TGTGCCAGCAGCTGGACGAACACTGAAGCTTTCTTT. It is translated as CASSWTNTEAFF.

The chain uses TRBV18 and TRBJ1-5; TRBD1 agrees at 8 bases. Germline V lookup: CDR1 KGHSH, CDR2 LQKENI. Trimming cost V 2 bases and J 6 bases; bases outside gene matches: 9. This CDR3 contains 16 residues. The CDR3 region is CASSPATGQAVQPQHF. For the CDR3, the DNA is TGTGCCAGCTCACCAGCGACGGGACAGGCAGTTCAGCCCCAGCATTTT.

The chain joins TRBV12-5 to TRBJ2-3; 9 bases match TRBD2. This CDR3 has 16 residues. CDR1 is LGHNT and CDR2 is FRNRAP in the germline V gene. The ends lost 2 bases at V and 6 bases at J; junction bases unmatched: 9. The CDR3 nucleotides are TGTGCTAGTGGTTTGTTTGGCGGGAGGGCCCTGGATACGCAGTATTTT. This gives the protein CASGLFGGRALDTQYF.

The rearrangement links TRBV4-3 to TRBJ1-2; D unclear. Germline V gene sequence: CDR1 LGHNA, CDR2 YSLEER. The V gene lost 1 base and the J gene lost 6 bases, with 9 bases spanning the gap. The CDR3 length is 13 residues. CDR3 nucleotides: TGCGCCAGCAGCCAAGTGTCGGGGAATGGCTACACCTTC. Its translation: CASSQVSGNGYTF.

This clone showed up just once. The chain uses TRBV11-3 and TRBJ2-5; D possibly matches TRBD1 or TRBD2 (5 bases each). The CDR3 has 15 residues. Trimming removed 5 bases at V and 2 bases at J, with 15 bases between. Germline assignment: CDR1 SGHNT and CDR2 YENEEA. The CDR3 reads CASSPGRDPQETQYF. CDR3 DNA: TGTGCCAGCAGCCCCGGCAGGGACCCTCAAGAGACCCAGTACTTC.

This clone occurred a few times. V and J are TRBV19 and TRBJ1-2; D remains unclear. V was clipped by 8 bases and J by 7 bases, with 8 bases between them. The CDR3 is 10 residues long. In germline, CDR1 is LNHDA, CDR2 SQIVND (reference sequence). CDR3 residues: CASFVLGYTF. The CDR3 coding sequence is TGTGCCAGTTTCGTACTTGGCTACACCTTC.

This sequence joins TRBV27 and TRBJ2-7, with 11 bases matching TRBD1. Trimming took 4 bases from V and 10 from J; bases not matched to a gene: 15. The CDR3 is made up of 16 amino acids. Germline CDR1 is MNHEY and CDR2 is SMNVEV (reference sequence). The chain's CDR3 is CASSYSGTGGIFGQYF. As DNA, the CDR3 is TGTGCCAGCAGTTATTCCGGGACAGGGGGGATCTTCGGACAGTACTTC.

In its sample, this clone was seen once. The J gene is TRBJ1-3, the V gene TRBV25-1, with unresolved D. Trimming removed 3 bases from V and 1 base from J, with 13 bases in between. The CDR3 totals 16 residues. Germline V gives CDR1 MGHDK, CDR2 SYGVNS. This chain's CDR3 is CASSDFKLGSGNTIYF. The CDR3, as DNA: TGTGCCAGCAGTGACTTTAAGCTCGGATCTGGAAACACCATATATTTT.

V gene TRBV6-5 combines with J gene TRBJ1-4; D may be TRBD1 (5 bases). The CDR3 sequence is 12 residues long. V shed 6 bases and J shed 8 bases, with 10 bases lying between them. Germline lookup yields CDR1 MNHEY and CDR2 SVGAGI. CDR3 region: CASSLRGEKLFF. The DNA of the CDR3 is TGTGCCAGCAGCCTCCGGGGGGAAAAACTGTTTTTT.

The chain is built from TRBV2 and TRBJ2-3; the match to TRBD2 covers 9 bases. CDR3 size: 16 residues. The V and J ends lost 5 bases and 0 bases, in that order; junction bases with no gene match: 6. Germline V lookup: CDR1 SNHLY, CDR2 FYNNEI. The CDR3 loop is CASSRTSVQSTDTQYF. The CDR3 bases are TGTGCCAGCAGTCGGACTAGCGTACAGAGCACAGATACGCAGTATTTT.

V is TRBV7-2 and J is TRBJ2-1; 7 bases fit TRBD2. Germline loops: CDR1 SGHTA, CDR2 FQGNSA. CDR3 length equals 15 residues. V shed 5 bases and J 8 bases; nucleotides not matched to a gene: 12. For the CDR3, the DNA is TGTGCCAGCAGCCGAGAGGCGGGAGTCGGCGATGAGCAGTTCTTC. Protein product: CASSREAGVGDEQFF. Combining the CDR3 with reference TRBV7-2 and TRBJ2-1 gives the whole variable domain GAGVSQSPSNKVTEKGKDVELRCDPISGHTALYWYRQSLGQGLEFLIYFQGNSAPDKSGLPSDRFSAERTGGSVSTLTIQRTQQEDSAVYLCASSREAGVGDEQFFGPGTRLTVL.

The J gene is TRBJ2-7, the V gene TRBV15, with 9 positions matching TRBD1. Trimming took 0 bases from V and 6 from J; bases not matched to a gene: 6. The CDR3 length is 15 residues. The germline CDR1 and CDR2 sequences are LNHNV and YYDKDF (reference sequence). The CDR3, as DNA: TGTGCCACCAGCAGAGATAGGACAGGGGCGGGCGAGCAGTACTTC. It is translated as CATSRDRTGAGEQYF.

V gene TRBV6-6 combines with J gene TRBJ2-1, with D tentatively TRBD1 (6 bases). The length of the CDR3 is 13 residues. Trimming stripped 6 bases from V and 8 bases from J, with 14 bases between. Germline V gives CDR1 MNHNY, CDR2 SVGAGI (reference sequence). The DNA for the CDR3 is TGTGCCAGCAGCTCTTTGGGGGCACATGAGCAGTTCTTC. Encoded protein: CASSSLGAHEQFF.

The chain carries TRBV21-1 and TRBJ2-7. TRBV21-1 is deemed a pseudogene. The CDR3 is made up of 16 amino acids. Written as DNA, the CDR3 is TGTGCCAGCAGCAAAGGGGGTTGCGGCCCAGCCTACGAGCAGTACTTC. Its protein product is CASSKGGCGPAYEQYF.